This T cell receptor (beta chain) was obtained from a study of blood T cell repertoires in COVID-19. Study details: COVID-19 samples, acute and convalescent, were from the United States, Italy and Spain.

Source study methods: Estimation of nucleated cell counts relied on the amplification of reference gene primers. Libraries were prepared by immunoSEQ multiplex PCR; TCRdb keeps only in-frame clonotypes and omits some of them. The V and J calls and the clone size are those of that table, but D and trimming were determined from the DNA. The sample carries fewer than 350,000 clones, roughly 85% recorded once. The CDR3 spans 14 residues. The V and J ends lost 4 bases and 9 bases, in that order; junction bases with no gene match: 8. Per germline, CDR1 KGHDR and CDR2 SFDVKD. Specimen: PBMCs or T cells enriched from blood (not recorded which). The chain couples TRBV24-1 to TRBJ1-5; 7 bases align to TRBD1. This TCR was recovered from a young man who had recovered from COVID-19. The CDR3 coding sequence is TGTGCCACCAGTGACTCCGACAGGGAAGGGCCCCAGCATTTT. Amino acid sequence: CATSDSDREGPQHF.